The entry that follows covers one T cell receptor beta chain sequence. Its specificity is not known. TCRdb fed the RT-PCR reads into MiXCR, producing one record per CDR3 protein. The table lists about 700,000 distinct CDR3 sequences, approximately 15% of them singletons. Trimming took 6 bases from V and 1 from J, leaving 12 bases between them. CDR3 length: 14 amino acids. Germline-derived CDR1 and CDR2 are DFQATT and SNEGSKA (reference sequence). This specimen belongs to a study of response to subunit inactivated influenza vaccine. Study-level findings and limits: Each seasonal influenza vaccination recruits few new T cells, the authors suggested.

Sequenced here: PBMCs from blood, sampled less than 15 days before vaccination. The TCR originated in a man over 45 who received an inactivated influenza vaccine. This chain links TRBV20-1 with TRBJ2-2, with no clear D. CDR3 residues: CSAPLAWNTGELFF. The CDR3 DNA follows: TGCAGTGCCCCATTGGCATGGAACACCGGGGAGCTGTTTTTT.